These 28 T cell receptor beta chains share one sample of origin, sequenced in a study of blood T cells in healthy people across ages (dated by TCRdb to between 2014 and 2017). Library preparation used 5' RACE. Instrument on record: Illumina HiSeq 2500. A second PCR of about 7 to 12 cycles was performed with a sample-barcoded 5' primer and a J-beta primer mix. Through fastp at Q25 and MiXCR, TCRdb rebuilt clones from the public reads, retaining in-frame beta chains. Each entry is one CDR3 protein sequence, shown with its most common DNA and genes. The sample table contains 850,000 to 1,000,000 distinct CDR3 sequences; only one count was recorded for 51% of them. The biggest ten clones account for around a fifth of the sample. Source material: blood. These receptors were collected from an older woman in good health.

V usage is TRBV7-2 and J usage is TRBJ2-1, with 12 bases matching TRBD2. Unmatched junction bases numbered 7, after V lost 4 bases and J lost 9 bases. The germline V gene encodes CDR1 SGHTA and CDR2 FQGNSA. The CDR3 runs to 15 residues. The CDR3 DNA is TGTGCCAGCAGCTCACAGACTAGCGGGAGTTTTGAGCAGTTCTTC. This translates into CASSSQTSGSFEQFF.

This clonotype was seen a handful of times. The V call is TRBV6-2 or TRBV6-3, the J call TRBJ1-5, with D hard to call. The CDR3 spans 18 residues. CDR1 and CDR2 (germline): MNHEY, SVGEGT. Trimming took 4 bases from V and 2 from J, leaving 21 bases between them. As DNA, the CDR3 is TGTGCCAGCAGTTCGCTAGGAGAGGGATTTGTTGGCAATCAGCCCCAGCATTTT. Its translation is CASSSLGEGFVGNQPQHF.

The gene calls are TRBV5-1 and TRBJ2-5; either TRBD1 or TRBD2 may supply D (6 bases each). The end of the DNA fits TRBJ2-7 better, so the J call may be wrong. This CDR3 comprises 15 residues. Germline V gene lookup returns CDR1 SGHRS and CDR2 YFSETQ. The CDR3 loop reads CASSSTGGLSYEQYF. CDR3 coding DNA: TGCGCCAGCAGCTCGACCGGGGGCCTTTCCTACGAGCAGTACTTC.

The gene calls are TRBV25-1 and TRBJ2-5; 7 bases are a match to TRBD1. The V and J ends lost 9 bases and 5 bases, in that order; junction bases with no gene match: 12. The length of the CDR3 is 14 residues. CDR1 is MGHDK and CDR2 is SYGVNS in the germline V gene. The CDR3 sequence: CASLLTGIGETQYF. DNA of the CDR3: TGTGCCAGTCTTCTGACAGGGATTGGCGAGACCCAGTACTTC.

V and J are TRBV12-5 and TRBJ2-5; 7 nucleotides agree with TRBD1. Germline V CDR1 and CDR2: LGHNT, FRNRAP. This CDR3 has 15 amino acids. The CDR3 region is CVSARQGVNQETQYF. Here the CDR3 DNA reads TGTGTTAGCGCTAGACAGGGTGTTAACCAAGAGACCCAGTACTTC. Using reference TRBV12-5 and TRBJ2-5 for the parts outside the CDR3, the full variable domain is DARVTQTPRHKVTEMGQEVTMRCQPILGHNTVFWYRQTMMQGLELLAYFRNRAPLDDSGMPKDRFSAEMPDATLATLKIQPSEPRDSAVYFCVSARQGVNQETQYFGPGTRLLVL.

Of note for this clonotype: A much larger clone differs from this one at a single base, so this may be a read error. The genes are TRBV10-3 and TRBJ2-7, with D unresolved. This CDR3 has 12 residues. V shed 2 bases and J shed 5 bases, with 7 bases lying between them. Germline lookup yields CDR1 ENHRY and CDR2 SYGVKD. This CDR3 is CAISEGRHEQYF. CDR3 bases: TGTGCCATCAGTGAGGGCAGGCACGAGCAGTACTTC.

A few counts support this clonotype. The chain uses TRBV27 and TRBJ2-4; D may match TRBD1 or TRBD2 (5 bases each). Germline V gene sequence: CDR1 MNHEY, CDR2 SMNVEV (reference sequence). V was cut by 6 bases and J by 13 bases, with 22 bases left in between. The CDR3 has 14 amino acids. CDR3 coding DNA: TGTGCCAGCAGCCGGGACGGACGAAACAAGGCCCAGTACTTC. Amino acid sequence: CASSRDGRNKAQYF.

This rearrangement joins TRBV20-1 to TRBJ2-7, with D unclear. Germline V gives CDR1 DFQATT, CDR2 SNEGSKA (reference sequence). Trimming removed 4 bases at V and 3 bases at J, with 16 bases between. This CDR3 is 14 amino acids long. The CDR3 DNA is TGCAGTGCTACACACGAGCGTCCCTTCTACGAGCAGTACTTC. Protein product: CSATHERPFYEQYF.

The rearrangement uses TRBV6-2 or TRBV6-3 and TRBJ1-6; 10 positions agree with TRBD1. The CDR3 has 15 amino acids. J gave up 8 bases and V 5 bases, and 6 bases lay outside the gene matches. Germline CDR1 MNHEY, CDR2 SVGEGT. CDR3 coding DNA: TGTGCCAGCAGTGACCCGGGACAGGGGCATTCACCCCTCCACTTT. Amino acids: CASSDPGQGHSPLHF.

The chain is built from TRBV11-1 and TRBJ1-1; 7 nucleotides line up with TRBD1. The trim removed 6 bases at V and 3 bases at J, leaving 10 bases unmatched. From germline, CDR1 is SGHAT and CDR2 FQDESV (reference sequence). This CDR3 spans 15 amino acids. The chain's CDR3 is CASSFQGRGHTEAFF. CDR3 DNA sequence: TGTGCCAGCAGTTTCCAGGGGAGGGGGCACACTGAAGCTTTCTTT.

The DNA of the CDR3 is TGTGCCATCAGTGACCAAAATACGCAGTATTTT. Translated: CAISDQNTQYF. The chain employs TRBV10-3 and TRBJ2-3; no clear D gene. Trimming shortened V by 3 bases and J by 7 bases, and 5 bases separated the two germline ends. Germline CDR1 is ENHRY and CDR2 is SYGVKD. The CDR3 contains 11 residues.

This clonotype appeared a few times. The chain is built from TRBV5-1 and TRBJ2-3; 8 bases are a match to TRBD2. CDR3 size: 16 residues. CDR1 and CDR2 (germline): SGHRS, YFSETQ. V trimming: 0 bases; J trimming: 6 bases; junction bases outside the gene matches: 9. CDR3 sequence (DNA): TGCGCCAGCAGCTTGGGTTCGGGAGGGCCATCCGATACGCAGTATTTT. Its protein is CASSLGSGGPSDTQYF.

The chain joins TRBV10-3 to TRBJ2-7; TRBD1 aligns across 9 bases. Trimming removed 10 bases from V and 3 bases from J; junction bases left unmatched: 7. This CDR3 has 13 residues. The germline V gene encodes CDR1 ENHRY and CDR2 SYGVKD. CDR3 amino acids: CASGDRVYYEQYF. The CDR3 DNA follows: TGTGCCAGTGGGGACAGGGTCTACTACGAGCAGTACTTC.

This chain links TRBV6-6 with TRBJ2-1, with D possibly being TRBD2 (5 bases). Germline V CDR1 and CDR2: MNHNY, SVGAGI (reference sequence). V was clipped by 2 bases and J by 5 bases, with 10 bases between them. The length of the CDR3 is 14 residues. CDR3 protein: CASSYSGGDNEQFF. For the CDR3, the DNA is TGTGCCAGCAGTTACAGCGGCGGAGACAATGAGCAGTTCTTC.

This clonotype came up a few times. This chain connects TRBV5-1 to TRBJ2-3; 7 bases line up with TRBD2. Per the germline V gene, CDR1 is SGHRS and CDR2 is YFSETQ. The CDR3 length is 13 residues. V shed 9 bases and J 5 bases; nucleotides not matched to a gene: 9. The CDR3 DNA reads TGCGCCACCCAGGGAGGGGTCGGAGATACGCAGTATTTT. Translating gives CATQGGVGDTQYF.

The J gene is TRBJ1-2, the V gene TRBV27; D might be TRBD1 (5 bases). V was shortened by 6 bases and J by 4 bases, with 9 bases between the two germline ends. CDR1 and CDR2 from the germline V gene are MNHEY and SMNVEV (reference sequence). The CDR3 extends over 12 amino acids. CDR3: CASSPGPYGYTF. The CDR3 nucleotides read TGTGCCAGCAGCCCAGGGCCCTATGGCTACACCTTC.

This chain's CDR3 is CATSRVKSGNNEQYF. The CDR3 DNA sequence: TGTGCCACCAGCAGAGTGAAATCGGGAAACAATGAGCAGTACTTC. V usage is TRBV15 and J usage is TRBJ2-7, with a weak D call TRBD2 (5 bases). The length of the CDR3 is 15 residues. The germline V gene has CDR1 LNHNV and CDR2 YYDKDF (reference sequence). V was trimmed by 1 base and J by 7 bases, leaving 17 bases between them.

The chain combines TRBV20-1 with TRBJ2-7, with D uncertain. Germline lookup yields CDR1 DFQATT and CDR2 SNEGSKA (reference sequence). The V gene lost 8 bases and the J gene lost 2 bases, with 16 bases spanning the gap. The CDR3 has 13 amino acids. CDR3 DNA: TGCAGTCCTCTCCGCGGCGGCACCTACGAGCAGTACTTC. This gives the protein CSPLRGGTYEQYF.

This clonotype was found a few times. The gene calls are TRBV27 and TRBJ1-1; no clear D. This CDR3 has 14 amino acids. V shed 3 bases and J shed 2 bases, with 10 bases lying between them. The germline CDR1 and CDR2 sequences are MNHEY and SMNVEV (reference sequence). The CDR3 sequence: CASSFRGPNTEAFF. In DNA, the CDR3 is TGTGCCAGCAGTTTTAGAGGCCCCAACACTGAAGCTTTCTTT.

The V and J genes are TRBV27 and TRBJ2-1; 8 bases fit TRBD1. The DNA end is a closer match to TRBJ2-7, so the J assignment may be wrong. CDR3 length: 15 residues. Germline loops: CDR1 MNHEY, CDR2 SMNVEV (reference sequence). The CDR3 here is CASRISWDRPYEQYF. The CDR3 DNA sequence: TGTGCCAGCAGAATCTCTTGGGACAGGCCCTACGAGCAGTACTTC.

This clonotype was picked up a small number of times. An end of the junction does not agree with germline; a read error may underlie this. This chain uses TRBV7-2 with TRBJ2-1, with 7 bases identical to TRBD1. Germline lookup yields CDR1 SGHTA and CDR2 FQGNSA. This CDR3 contains 15 residues. The CDR3 DNA is TGTGCCAGTAGCTTAGAGGGACAGCGAAACAATGAGCAGTTCTTC. Translating gives CASSLEGQRNNEQFF.

The V and J genes are TRBV20-1 and TRBJ1-4, with 9 bases matching TRBD1. The J segment lost 7 bases and the V segment lost 5 bases, leaving 8 bases of the junction unmatched. Germline CDR1 DFQATT, CDR2 SNEGSKA (reference sequence). The CDR3 has 14 amino acids. CDR3 coding DNA: TGCAGTGCTCTACAGGGACAGGGAATTGAAAAACTGTTTTTT. This encodes CSALQGQGIEKLFF.

The chain employs TRBV20-1 and TRBJ2-3; the match to TRBD1 covers 8 bases. Looked up from germline, CDR1 is DFQATT and CDR2 is SNEGSKA (reference sequence). This CDR3 has 13 amino acids. Losses at the gene ends were 5 bases for V and 4 bases for J; bases not matched to a gene: 5. CDR3 in DNA: TGCAGTGCTGAGACAGGGGACGCAGATACGCAGTATTTT. Translation gives CSAETGDADTQYF.

The V and J genes are TRBV20-1 and TRBJ2-2; D gene uncertain. The germline V and J ends were trimmed by 6 bases and 4 bases, with 9 bases remaining between them. Germline CDR1 is DFQATT and CDR2 is SNEGSKA (reference sequence). CDR3 length: 12 residues. DNA of the CDR3: TGCAGTGCCCGCACTATCACCGGGGAGCTGTTTTTT. Protein product: CSARTITGELFF.

The chain carries TRBV7-2 and TRBJ2-1, with 8 bases fitting TRBD2. The CDR3 extends over 15 amino acids. J gave up 7 bases and V 6 bases, and 11 bases lay outside the gene matches. CDR1 and CDR2 from the germline V gene are SGHTA and FQGNSA. For the CDR3, the DNA is TGTGCCAGCAGGCGTTCACTAGCGGAGAGGAATGAGCAGTTCTTC. Protein: CASRRSLAERNEQFF.

The chain links TRBV20-1 to TRBJ2-4, with 10 bases fitting TRBD1. The CDR3 is 14 residues long. Germline V gene lookup returns CDR1 DFQATT and CDR2 SNEGSKA (reference sequence). V lost 6 bases, J lost 7 bases, and 9 bases stayed unmatched. In DNA, the CDR3 is TGCAGTGCCACTAGACAGGGGGCAAAGAACATTCAGTACTTC. Its protein is CSATRQGAKNIQYF.

J is TRBJ2-5 and V is TRBV29-1; D is ambiguous. Trimming pared 4 bases from V and 11 bases from J, leaving 29 bases between. CDR3 length: 16 amino acids. Germline lookup yields CDR1 SQVTM and CDR2 ANQGSEA. The CDR3 DNA reads TGCAGCGTTGTTCTCCCGGCTGAAACCTCCTACAATGAGCAGTACTTC. Translation: CSVVLPAETSYNEQYF.

On this clonotype itself: A read error may explain this, as a much larger clone is one base away. V usage is TRBV27 and J usage is TRBJ1-5; TRBD1 is a possible D gene (6 bases). With 3 bases removed from V and 5 bases from J, the gap between germline ends came to 8 bases. The CDR3 has 13 amino acids. Germline V gene lookup returns CDR1 MNHEY and CDR2 SMNVEV (reference sequence). CDR3: CASSLNRDQPQHF. The DNA of the CDR3 is TGTGCCAGCAGTTTGAACAGGGATCAGCCCCAGCATTTT.